The T cell receptor (beta chain) under discussion was sequenced for a study of cytomegalovirus exposure and HLA in healthy donors. General study results and limits: In a later analysis, TCR beta V- and J-gene trimming was associated with a missense DCLRE1C variant.

In regard to this clone: Its antigen is unidentified.

Donors were nominally healthy when sampled, though unrecorded immune exposures were likely. Germline V gene sequence: CDR1 SGHTA, CDR2 FQGNSA. This CDR3 comprises 13 residues. The V gene lost 1 base and the J gene lost 5 bases, with 6 bases spanning the gap. It was with 60 Vbeta and 13 Jbeta primers that the PCR ran. The method was immunoSEQ multiplex PCR; TCRdb's version includes in-frame clones alone and lacks a portion of them. The sample data list fewer than 95,000 clones. The sequence was collected from a middle-aged woman in good health and CMV-seropositive. The specimen sequenced was PBMCs. The chain has TRBV7-2 and TRBJ2-1; D remains ambiguous. The CDR3 sequence is CASSLGPHNEQFF. The CDR3 bases are TGTGCCAGCAGCTTAGGGCCCCACAATGAGCAGTTCTTC.